The next 24 T cell receptor beta chains were all read from a single sample in a study of human T cells and chemical hapten exposure. Unfractionated whole blood yielded total RNA. Unique molecular identifiers were attached to individual cDNA molecules within the library. TCRdb re-analysed the reads in MiXCR, keeping a single row per CDR3 protein. The profile shows about 120,000 distinct CDR3 sequences, around 8.5% of them singletons. Sample: whole blood. The receptors come from a human donor in good health. Some clones in this sample may be carry-over from other donors' samples.

Ten or more counts support this clonotype. The chain uses TRBV7-2 and TRBJ1-4; D might be TRBD1 (5 bases). V lost 1 base to trimming and J lost 5 bases, with 8 bases between them. The CDR3 is made up of 14 amino acids. Germline CDR1 and CDR2: SGHTA and FQGNSA. The CDR3 region is CASSLVRGNEKLFF. DNA of the CDR3: TGTGCCAGCAGCTTAGTTCGGGGGAATGAAAAACTGTTTTTT.

The chain combines TRBV6-5 with TRBJ2-3; 7 nucleotides agree with TRBD2. Trimming removed 6 bases from V and 4 bases from J; junction bases left unmatched: 1. Germline V gives CDR1 MNHEY, CDR2 SVGAGI. The CDR3 has 12 amino acids. The CDR3 region has the DNA TGTGCCAGCAGGGCGGGGGCAGATACGCAGTATTTT. It encodes CASRAGADTQYF.

The chain recombines TRBV12-3 or TRBV12-4 with TRBJ1-5; tentative D call: TRBD1 (5 bases). The CDR3 has 15 residues. V was shortened by 7 bases and J by 6 bases, with 19 bases between the two germline ends. The CDR3 DNA sequence: TGTGCCAGCACCCCCAATGGCAGGGCAGGTCAGCCCCAGCATTTT. The encoded protein is CASTPNGRAGQPQHF.

This clonotype was seen only a few times. The gene calls are TRBV6-5 and TRBJ1-5; the D gene is possibly TRBD1 (5 bases). The ends were cut back, 5 bases at V and 6 bases at J, with 17 bases in the middle. The CDR3 loop spans 15 amino acids. Looked up from germline, CDR1 is MNHEY and CDR2 is SVGAGI. Here the CDR3 reads CASSTGGGGGQPQHF. Here the CDR3 DNA reads TGTGCCAGCAGTACGGGGGGGGGAGGAGGTCAGCCCCAGCATTTT.

There are many counts of this clonotype. The chain joins TRBV4-2 to TRBJ2-7, with TRBD2 as a possible D gene (6 bases). The CDR3 sequence is 13 residues long. V lost 3 bases to trimming and J lost 7 bases, with 13 bases between them. Germline values: CDR1 LGHNA, CDR2 YNFKEQ. CDR3 loop: CASSQDGRREQYF. As DNA, the CDR3 is TGTGCCAGCAGCCAGGACGGGAGAAGGGAGCAGTACTTC.

This clonotype was seen only a few times. The V and J genes are TRBV5-6 and TRBJ1-5; perhaps TRBD1 as D (5 bases). CDR3 length equals 13 residues. From germline, CDR1 is SGHDT and CDR2 YYEEEE. The germline V and J ends were trimmed by 0 bases and 7 bases, with 8 bases remaining between them. The CDR3 loop reads CASSLGGFQPQHF. The CDR3 DNA reads as TGTGCCAGCAGCTTGGGGGGGTTCCAGCCCCAGCATTTT.

This clonotype was observed a handful of times. V is TRBV6-6 and J is TRBJ2-3; D might be TRBD2 (5 bases). Germline V gene sequence: CDR1 MNHNY, CDR2 SVGAGI (reference sequence). Trimming removed 5 bases at V and 6 bases at J, with 15 bases between. This CDR3 contains 14 residues. The CDR3 protein is CASSPWTAPDTQYF. The CDR3 nucleotides read TGTGCCAGCAGTCCCTGGACTGCGCCGGATACGCAGTATTTT.

This clonotype has more than one count but fewer than ten. This chain links TRBV20-1 with TRBJ2-7, with 12 bases fitting TRBD2. The germline V gene encodes CDR1 DFQATT and CDR2 SNEGSKA (reference sequence). This CDR3 region has 13 residues. V was clipped by 6 bases and J by 4 bases; unmatched bases: 4. In nucleotides, the CDR3 is TGCAGTGCGTCTAGCGGGAGGGAGTACGAGCAGTACTTC. It encodes CSASSGREYEQYF.

This rearrangement joins TRBV7-9 to TRBJ1-6; TRBD1 might be the D (6 bases). The V end lost 3 bases, the J end lost 4 bases, and 13 bases lay between the germline ends. The CDR3 has 16 residues. The germline gives CDR1 SEHNR, CDR2 FQNEAQ (reference sequence). The CDR3 loop is CASSLVRTAYNSPLHF. CDR3 sequence (DNA): TGTGCCAGCAGCTTGGTACGGACAGCTTATAATTCACCCCTCCACTTT. Using reference TRBV7-9 and TRBJ1-6 for the parts outside the CDR3, the full variable domain is DTGVSQNPRHKITKRGQNVTFRCDPISEHNRLYWYRQTLGQGPEFLTYFQNEAQLEKSRLLSDRFSAERPKGSFSTLEIQRTEQGDSAMYLCASSLVRTAYNSPLHFGNGTRLTVT.

The V and J genes are TRBV3-1 and TRBJ1-6, with 8 nucleotides matching TRBD1. The length of the CDR3 is 20 residues. Trimming cost V 4 bases and J 0 bases; bases outside gene matches: 14. Germline CDR1 reads LGHDT; CDR2 reads YNNKEL (reference sequence). The CDR3 coding sequence is TGTGCCAGCAGCCCCCACCTGACAGGGGCACCTAGCTCCTATAATTCACCCCTCCACTTT. Amino acids: CASSPHLTGAPSSYNSPLHF.

The V gene is TRBV6-5, the J gene TRBJ2-1; D may be TRBD2 (5 bases). V was pared by 8 bases and J by 7 bases, with 9 bases between. CDR3 size: 11 residues. Germline values: CDR1 MNHEY, CDR2 SVGAGI. CDR3 amino acids: CASWELNEQFF. CDR3 in DNA: TGTGCCAGCTGGGAGCTAAATGAGCAGTTCTTC.

This clonotype was detected many times. V usage is TRBV20-1 and J usage is TRBJ1-5, with D possibly being TRBD1 (5 bases). This CDR3 has 14 amino acids. CDR1 is DFQATT and CDR2 is SNEGSKA in the germline V gene (reference sequence). The V gene lost 1 base and the J gene lost 5 bases, with 12 bases spanning the gap. In nucleotides, the CDR3 is TGCAGTGCTAGAGCGCCGGGACTTGATCAGCCCCAGCATTTT. This sequence encodes CSARAPGLDQPQHF.

The CDR3 loop reads CASSPIQGPSGNTIYF. CDR3 bases: TGTGCCAGCAGCCCCATACAGGGCCCCTCTGGAAACACCATATATTTT. This sequence joins TRBV11-2 and TRBJ1-3; D is possibly TRBD1 (6 bases). Per the germline V gene, CDR1 is SGHAT and CDR2 is FQNNGV. The ends were cut back, 5 bases at V and 0 bases at J, with 14 bases in the middle. The CDR3 contains 16 residues.

This clonotype has just a few counts. The chain carries TRBV19 and TRBJ2-7, with D tentatively TRBD1 or TRBD2 (5 bases each). Deletions cut 8 bases from V and 3 bases from J, with 11 bases between. Germline V CDR1 and CDR2: LNHDA, SQIVND (reference sequence). CDR3 length: 12 amino acids. CDR3 sequence: CASGTGYYEQYF. CDR3 nucleotides: TGTGCCAGTGGGACGGGGTACTACGAGCAGTACTTC.

This rearrangement joins TRBV13 to TRBJ1-6; weak D call: TRBD1 (5 bases). V shed 3 bases and J shed 7 bases, with 10 bases lying between them. CDR3 size: 14 residues. Germline V CDR1 and CDR2: PRHDT, FYEKMQ (reference sequence). The DNA of the CDR3 is TGTGCCAGCAGCTTGGGGCTCGGGAATTCACCCCTCCACTTT. Protein product: CASSLGLGNSPLHF.

This clonotype showed up just a few times. The gene calls are TRBV20-1 and TRBJ2-2, with 10 nucleotides matching TRBD2. Germline V gives CDR1 DFQATT, CDR2 SNEGSKA (reference sequence). The junction had 10 bases not matched to a gene; V was cut back by 3 bases and J by 3 bases. This CDR3 spans 17 amino acids. CDR3 residues: CSARAMLAGDYTGELFF. As DNA, the CDR3 is TGCAGTGCTAGGGCAATGCTAGCGGGGGACTACACCGGGGAGCTGTTTTTT.

This clonotype was recorded many times. The rearrangement links TRBV20-1 to TRBJ2-3, with 11 bases identical to TRBD2. The CDR3 length is 15 residues. Germline loops: CDR1 DFQATT, CDR2 SNEGSKA (reference sequence). Germline trimming cut 1 base from V and 4 bases from J; bases unmatched to any gene: 4. The CDR3 region is CSARGTSGRSDTQYF. For the CDR3, the DNA is TGCAGTGCTAGAGGCACTAGCGGGAGATCAGATACGCAGTATTTT.

The rearrangement joins TRBV4-1 to TRBJ2-3; 7 bases fit TRBD2. Trimming cost V 0 bases and J 0 bases; bases outside gene matches: 9. The CDR3 runs 18 residues. CDR1 MGHRA and CDR2 YSYEKL come from the germline V gene. The CDR3 here is CASSQDSAGVLSTDTQYF. DNA for the CDR3: TGCGCCAGCAGCCAAGACTCGGCGGGAGTATTAAGCACAGATACGCAGTATTTT.

The V and J genes are TRBV29-1 and TRBJ2-3, with D perhaps matching TRBD1 or TRBD2 (5 bases each). Germline loops: CDR1 SQVTM, CDR2 ANQGSEA. The V and J ends lost 1 base and 6 bases respectively, with 11 bases between them. The CDR3 length is 13 residues. This chain's CDR3 is CSVEGGAADTQYF. The CDR3 DNA sequence: TGCAGCGTTGAAGGAGGGGCGGCGGATACGCAGTATTTT.

The sample holds a few counts of this clonotype. This chain joins TRBV12-5 and TRBJ2-2; 9 bases line up with TRBD1. The V gene's germline CDR1 is LGHNT and CDR2 FRNRAP. This CDR3 contains 15 residues. V trimming: 6 bases; J trimming: 8 bases; junction bases outside the gene matches: 10. CDR3 in DNA: TGTGCTAGTGGCCCCTCGGGACAGGGAAAGGGGGAGCTGTTTTTT. The encoded protein is CASGPSGQGKGELFF.

The gene calls are TRBV20-1 and TRBJ1-2, with D unresolved. V lost 3 bases, J lost 4 bases, and 9 bases lay in between. The CDR3 is 12 residues long. Germline V gene sequence: CDR1 DFQATT, CDR2 SNEGSKA (reference sequence). The CDR3 sequence is CSASSDGYGYTF. The CDR3 DNA reads as TGCAGTGCTAGTTCGGATGGCTATGGCTACACCTTC.

This clonotype has a handful of counts. This sequence joins TRBV27 and TRBJ1-1, with 11 bases aligning to TRBD1. Trimming removed 3 bases from V and 6 bases from J; junction bases left unmatched: 3. Germline V gene data show CDR1 as MNHEY and CDR2 as SMNVEV (reference sequence). This CDR3 has 14 amino acids. The CDR3, as DNA: TGTGCCAGCAGTTTTGGACAGGGGGCTGCTGAAGCTTTCTTT. It codes for CASSFGQGAAEAFF.

This clonotype was counted between two and nine times. J is TRBJ2-3 and V is TRBV20-1; D is uncertain. The V gene lost 2 bases and the J gene lost 2 bases, with 8 bases spanning the gap. Germline lookup yields CDR1 DFQATT and CDR2 SNEGSKA (reference sequence). The CDR3 extends over 13 amino acids. The CDR3 bases are TGCAGTGCTAGATCGGGCTTCACAGATACGCAGTATTTT. Translation gives CSARSGFTDTQYF.

The chain uses TRBV7-9 and TRBJ1-1, with 9 bases identical to TRBD1. This CDR3 comprises 14 residues. From germline, CDR1 is SEHNR and CDR2 FQNEAQ (reference sequence). Unmatched junction bases numbered 4, after V lost 7 bases and J lost 1 base. Here the CDR3 reads CASIGTGKNTEAFF. The CDR3 nucleotides read TGTGCCAGCATCGGGACAGGGAAGAACACTGAAGCTTTCTTT.